What follows is one TCR beta chain and its context. How the authors handled the data: From reference gene primer amplification, estimates of nucleated cell counts were derived. Assay: immunoSEQ multiplex PCR; the TCRdb copy retains only in-frame clones and omits some. V, J and clone size were drawn from that table, and D and trimming were deduced from the DNA. The table has around 100,000 clones, 75% to 90% seen once. These data belong to a study of blood T cell repertoires in COVID-19. Study overall: Samples of COVID-19 (acute and convalescent) were obtained from the United States, Italy and Spain. Nucleic acid was either cDNA or gDNA, and it came from T cells, B-cell-depleted T cells, or PBMCs.

Sequenced input: peripheral blood. The receptor's source is an elderly man with acute or convalescent COVID-19.

In DNA, the CDR3 is TGTGCCAGCAGCTTGGAGCAGAGGCATGAAAAACTGTTTTTT. It codes for CASSLEQRHEKLFF. The chain couples TRBV5-4 to TRBJ1-4; D ambiguous. The V and J ends lost 0 bases and 6 bases respectively, with 9 bases between them. This CDR3 spans 14 amino acids. CDR1 is SGHNT, CDR2 YYREEE, per germline (reference sequence).